This T cell receptor beta chain was captured by sequencing in a study of vaccination effects on CD4 cells after COVID-19. Study as a whole: The median interval between the second dose and post-vaccine sampling was 72 days.

Researchers isolated CD4+ T cells once about eleven days of culture had elapsed. This individual tested PCR-positive for SARS-CoV-2 infection between March and December 2020. Participants got two doses of BNT162b2 or mRNA-1273 vaccine. Libraries were prepared by immunoSEQ multiplex PCR; TCRdb keeps only in-frame clonotypes and omits some of them. Among 45,000 to 55,000 clones listed, about 76% were seen once. With regard to this clone: The antigen is undetermined.

The length of the CDR3 is 13 residues. Per germline, CDR1 SGHNT and CDR2 YENEEA. Deletions cut 4 bases from V and 3 bases from J, with 10 bases between. The study, taken as a whole, reports: Infection-derived and vaccine-derived clones contracted markedly late after vaccination.

This TCR was recovered from a human donor who had a prior SARS-CoV-2 infection. The gene calls are TRBV11-3 and TRBJ2-7, with D hard to call. The specimen was CD4+ T cells from PBMCs cultured without peptide, collected after COVID-19 vaccination. CDR3 residues: CASSSYGSYEQYF. CDR3 DNA sequence: TGTGCCAGCAGCTCGTATGGCAGCTACGAGCAGTACTTC.